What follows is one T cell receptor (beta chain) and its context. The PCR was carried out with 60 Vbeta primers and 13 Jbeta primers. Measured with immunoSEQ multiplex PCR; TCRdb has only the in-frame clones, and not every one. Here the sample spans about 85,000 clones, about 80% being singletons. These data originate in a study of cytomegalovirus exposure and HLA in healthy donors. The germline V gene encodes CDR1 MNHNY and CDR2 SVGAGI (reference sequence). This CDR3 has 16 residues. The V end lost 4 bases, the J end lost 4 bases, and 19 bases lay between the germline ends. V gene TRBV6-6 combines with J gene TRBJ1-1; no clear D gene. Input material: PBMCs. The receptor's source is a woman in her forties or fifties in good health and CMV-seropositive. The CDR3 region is CASSSPGVARGTEAFF. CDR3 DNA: TGTGCCAGCAGTTCACCCGGAGTGGCCCGGGGCACTGAAGCTTTCTTT.